This TCR beta chain is from a study of type 1 and type 2 diabetes patients. All diabetic donors were classified as either type 1 or type 2 diabetes. The trim removed 4 bases at V and 9 bases at J, leaving 6 bases unmatched. The length of the CDR3 is 13 residues. Germline-derived CDR1 and CDR2 are LGHNA and YSLEER. PCR was run on genomic DNA. The TCR beta CDR3 region was amplified using 30 forward and 13 reverse primers. One entry per CDR3 protein results from TCRdb running MiXCR on the multiplex PCR reads. The sample holds 270,000 or so distinct CDR3 sequences; around 50% are singletons and the top ten take roughly 15%.

The sequence derives from a man aged 18-30 years with type 2 diabetes. Input material: peripheral blood mononuclear cells (PBMCs). This chain uses TRBV4-3 with TRBJ2-1; 7 nucleotides align to TRBD2. The CDR3 DNA reads TGCGCCAGCAGCCCCGTTGGGGGGGTTGAGCAGTTCTTC. It is translated as CASSPVGGVEQFF.